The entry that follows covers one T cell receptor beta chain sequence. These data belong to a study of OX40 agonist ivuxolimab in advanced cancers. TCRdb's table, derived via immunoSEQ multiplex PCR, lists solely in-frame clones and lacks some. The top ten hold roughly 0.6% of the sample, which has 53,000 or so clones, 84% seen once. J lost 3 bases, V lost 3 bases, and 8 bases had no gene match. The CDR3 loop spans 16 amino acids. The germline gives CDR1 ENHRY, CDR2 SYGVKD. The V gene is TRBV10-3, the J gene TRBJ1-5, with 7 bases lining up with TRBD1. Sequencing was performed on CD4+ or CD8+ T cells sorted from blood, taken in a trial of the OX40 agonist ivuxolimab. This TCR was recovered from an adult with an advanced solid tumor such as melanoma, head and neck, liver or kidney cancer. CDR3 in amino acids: CAISDPHQGDNQPQHF. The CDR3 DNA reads TGTGCCATCAGTGACCCACACCAGGGGGACAATCAGCCCCAGCATTTT.